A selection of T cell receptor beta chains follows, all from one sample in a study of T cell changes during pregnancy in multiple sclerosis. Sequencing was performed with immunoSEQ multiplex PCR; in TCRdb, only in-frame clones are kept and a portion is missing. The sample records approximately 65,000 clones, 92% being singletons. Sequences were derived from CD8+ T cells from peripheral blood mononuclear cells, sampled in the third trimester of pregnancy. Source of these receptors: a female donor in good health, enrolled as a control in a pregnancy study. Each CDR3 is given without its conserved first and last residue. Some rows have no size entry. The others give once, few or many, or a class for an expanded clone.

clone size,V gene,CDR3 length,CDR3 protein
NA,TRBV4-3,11,ASSQGQYNEQF
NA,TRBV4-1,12,ASSQGTGGETQY
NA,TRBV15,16,ATSRDADTHSGANVLT
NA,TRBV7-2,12,ASSLDRVNSPLH
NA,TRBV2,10,AIRQVERGYT
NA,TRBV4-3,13,ASSTGTGGDTEAF
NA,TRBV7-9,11,ASSFRGGDTQY
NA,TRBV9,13,ASSERMTGNYGYT
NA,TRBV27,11,ASSLQGFDGYT
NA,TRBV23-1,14,ASSQPDRWSAGELF
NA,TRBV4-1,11,ASSGSGNYGYT
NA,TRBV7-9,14,ASSPPSGGDTDTQY
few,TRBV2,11,ASSGALGGEQY
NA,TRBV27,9,ASTSVDTQY
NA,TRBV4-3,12,ASSPGTGSYEQY
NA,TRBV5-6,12,ASSLGTGRDGYT
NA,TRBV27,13,ASRVGSMSQETQY
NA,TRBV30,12,AWRGRLMNTEAF
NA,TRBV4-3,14,ASSQDRTGPSYEQY
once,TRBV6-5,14,ASSYSRSVVTYEQY
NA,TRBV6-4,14,ASSDSSNPLYNEQF
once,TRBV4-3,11,ASSQDPETEAF
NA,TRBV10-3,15,AISESGGAALYNEQF
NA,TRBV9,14,ASSVEGGGSTDTQY
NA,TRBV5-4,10,ATGLPTDTQY
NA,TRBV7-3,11,ASSPYGSTEAF
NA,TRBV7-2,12,ASSIAGGTYEQY
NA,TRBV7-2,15,ASSLPGTGLLGNTIY
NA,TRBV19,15,ASNTKPGTLQEQPQH